Detailed here is one T cell receptor (beta chain). The sample holds a few counts of this clonotype. Its antigen has not been determined. No qualities accompany the bases; no much larger clone lies one base away. These data come from a study of early T cells in non-severe SARS-CoV-2 infection (TCRdb year 2021). As for the study more broadly: Bulk RNA from unsorted whole blood was used for TCR sequencing, so alpha and beta chains could not be paired. The study at large found these results: VDJdb matching was skewed toward anti-spike CD8 responses, so virus-specific expansions were likely underestimated and private and CD4 specificities were missed.

A case-control design nested within a healthcare worker cohort in London, UK, was used, with weekly nasopharyngeal swab PCR tests and blood sampling performed. Between 23 and 31 March 2020, the week of the UK lockdown, healthcare workers were enrolled and then followed up weekly for as long as 16 weeks. The method behind the library was 5' RACE. Sequenced using a NextSeq 500. Unique molecular identifiers were attached to individual cDNA molecules in the TCR library protocol so that sequencing error and PCR bias could be corrected. Both TCR alpha and beta chains were sequenced, and tight co-correlation was observed between alpha and beta sequence abundances in each sample. As for the original processing: Decombinator V4 was used to annotate the V gene, J gene and CDR3 of the TCR sequences. TCRs were defined as expanded if a significant change between any two time points was detected under a Poisson model with p below 0.0001. TCR abundances were normalised to the total number of TCRs sequenced per sample and expressed as counts per million. TRAV1-2 paired with TRAJ12, TRAJ20 or TRAJ33 defined MAIT TCRs, while TRAV10 paired with TRAJ18 defined iNKT TCRs. VDJdb, accessed 1 November 2021, was searched for CMV, EBV and SARS-CoV-2 annotated TCRs, excluding TCRs annotated for multiple antigens. In-frame beta chains were kept once TCRdb had trimmed the public reads at Q25 with fastp and called clones with MiXCR. Rows with one shared CDR3 protein collapse into an entry with the most common genes and DNA. It is TCRdb's table, rather than the study itself, that gives the V and J calls and clone size. The sample contains roughly 72,000 distinct CDR3 sequences, roughly 12% of them found a single time. About 1.1% of the sample rests with the top ten.

CDR1 and CDR2 are read off the germline V gene (reference sequence) as LGHDT and YNNKEL. Trimmed from V: 4 bases; trimmed from J: 7 bases; junction bases lacking a gene match: 3. CDR3 length: 12 amino acids, cysteine to phenylalanine. Just the 36-base CDR3 DNA is kept, in frame starting at base 1. The sample was whole blood. The receptor's source is an adult who was a healthcare worker with PCR-confirmed SARS-CoV-2 infection or an uninfected control (not recorded which). The chain uses TRBV3-1 and TRBJ1-2, and 7 bases in between align with TRBD1. The CDR3 reads CASSPRQGGYTF. The sequenced DNA is TGTGCCAGCAGCCCCCGACAGGGTGGCTACACCTTC.